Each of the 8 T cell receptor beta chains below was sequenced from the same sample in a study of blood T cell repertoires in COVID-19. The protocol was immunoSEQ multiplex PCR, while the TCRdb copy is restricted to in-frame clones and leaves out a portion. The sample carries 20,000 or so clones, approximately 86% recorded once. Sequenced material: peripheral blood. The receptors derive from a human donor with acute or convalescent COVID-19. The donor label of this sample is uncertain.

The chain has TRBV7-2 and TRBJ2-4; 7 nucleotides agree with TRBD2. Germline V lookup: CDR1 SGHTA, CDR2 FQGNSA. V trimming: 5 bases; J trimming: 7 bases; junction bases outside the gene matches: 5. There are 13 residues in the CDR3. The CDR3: CASSLLTSNIQYF. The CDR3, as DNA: TGTGCCAGCAGCCTTCTGACTAGCAACATTCAGTACTTC.

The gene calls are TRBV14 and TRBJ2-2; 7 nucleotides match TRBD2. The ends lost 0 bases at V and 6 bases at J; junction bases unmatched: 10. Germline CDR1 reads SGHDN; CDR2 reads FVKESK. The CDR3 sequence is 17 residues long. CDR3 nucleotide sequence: TGTGCCAGCAGCCAAGAATTGGGAGGGCCCATCTCCGGGGAGCTGTTTTTT. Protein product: CASSQELGGPISGELFF.

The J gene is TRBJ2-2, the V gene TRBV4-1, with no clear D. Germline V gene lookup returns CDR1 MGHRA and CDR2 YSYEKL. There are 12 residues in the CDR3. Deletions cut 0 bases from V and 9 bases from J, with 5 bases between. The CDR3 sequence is CASSQDFRELFF. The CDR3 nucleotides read TGCGCCAGCAGCCAAGATTTTAGGGAGCTGTTTTTT.

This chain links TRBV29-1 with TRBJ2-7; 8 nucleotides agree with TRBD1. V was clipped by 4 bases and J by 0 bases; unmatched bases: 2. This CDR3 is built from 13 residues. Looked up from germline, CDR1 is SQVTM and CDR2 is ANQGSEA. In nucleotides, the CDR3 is TGCAGCGTTGGACAGGGGAGCTCCTACGAGCAGTACTTC. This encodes CSVGQGSSYEQYF.

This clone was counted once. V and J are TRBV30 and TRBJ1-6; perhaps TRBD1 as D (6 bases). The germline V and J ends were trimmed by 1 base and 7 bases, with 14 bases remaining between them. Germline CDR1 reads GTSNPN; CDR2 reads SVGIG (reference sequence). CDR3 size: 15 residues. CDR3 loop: CAWSAGVLGNSPLHF. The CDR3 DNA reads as TGTGCCTGGAGTGCAGGGGTTCTGGGGAATTCACCCCTCCACTTT.

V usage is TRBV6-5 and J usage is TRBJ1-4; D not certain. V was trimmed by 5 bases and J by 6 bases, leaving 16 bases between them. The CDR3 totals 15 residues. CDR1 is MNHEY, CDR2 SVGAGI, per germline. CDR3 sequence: CASSQWIGEDEKLFF. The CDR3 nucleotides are TGTGCCAGCAGTCAGTGGATCGGGGAGGATGAAAAACTGTTTTTT.

The CDR3 region is CASSSLLAGGRETQYF. CDR3 nucleotides: TGTGCCAGCAGTTCTCTCCTAGCGGGGGGGCGGGAGACCCAGTACTTC. The V and J genes are TRBV6-6 and TRBJ2-5, with TRBD2 matching over 12 bases. The germline V gene has CDR1 MNHNY and CDR2 SVGAGI (reference sequence). V lost 4 bases and J lost 5; bases outside the gene matches: 8. The CDR3 consists of 16 residues.

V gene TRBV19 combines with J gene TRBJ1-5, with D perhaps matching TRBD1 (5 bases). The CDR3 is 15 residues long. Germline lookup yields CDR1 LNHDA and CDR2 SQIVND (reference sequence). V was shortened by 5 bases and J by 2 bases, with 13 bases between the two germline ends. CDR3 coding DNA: TGTGCCAGTAGTTTTTTAGGGGCCGGCAATCAGCCCCAGCATTTT. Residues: CASSFLGAGNQPQHF.